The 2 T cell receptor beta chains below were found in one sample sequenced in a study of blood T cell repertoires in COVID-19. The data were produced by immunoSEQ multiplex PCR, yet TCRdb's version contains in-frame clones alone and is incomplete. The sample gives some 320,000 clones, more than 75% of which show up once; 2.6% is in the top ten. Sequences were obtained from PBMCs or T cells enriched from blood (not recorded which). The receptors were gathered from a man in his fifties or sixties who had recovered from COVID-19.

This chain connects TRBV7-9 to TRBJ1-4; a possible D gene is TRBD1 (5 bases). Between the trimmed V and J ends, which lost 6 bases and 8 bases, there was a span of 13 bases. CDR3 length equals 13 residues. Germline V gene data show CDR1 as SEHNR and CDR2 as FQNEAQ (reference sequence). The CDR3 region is CASRKSSGEKLFF. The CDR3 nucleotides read TGTGCCAGCAGAAAGAGTTCAGGGGAAAAACTGTTTTTT.

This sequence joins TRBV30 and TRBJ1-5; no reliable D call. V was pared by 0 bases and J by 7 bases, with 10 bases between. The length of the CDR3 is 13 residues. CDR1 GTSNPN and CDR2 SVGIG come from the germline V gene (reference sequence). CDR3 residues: CAWSVRDAQPQHF. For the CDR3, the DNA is TGTGCCTGGAGTGTACGGGATGCCCAGCCCCAGCATTTT.